This record concerns one T cell receptor (beta chain) sequence. This CDR3 is 14 amino acids long. Germline V CDR1 and CDR2: LGHNA, YSLEER. The V end lost 1 base, the J end lost 10 bases, and 14 bases lay between the germline ends. This sample was taken from a study of T-cell reconstitution after alpha-beta-depleted transplantation in children. TCRbeta library preparation incorporated unique molecular identifiers. TCRdb re-called the PCR reads with MiXCR, one entry per CDR3 protein. The sample holds about 98,000 distinct CDR3 sequences; 7.5% to 9.5% are singletons and the top ten take less than 20%. The TCR originated in a boy between 2 and 10 years old with acute lymphoblastic leukemia, due to receive a stem cell transplant. The gene calls are TRBV4-3 and TRBJ2-1; no definite D call. The sample was PBMCs, taken before TCRalphabeta/CD19-depleted stem cell transplant. The CDR3 region is CASSQVTLRQEQFF. The DNA for the CDR3 is TGCGCCAGCAGCCAAGTTACCCTCCGTCAGGAGCAGTTCTTC.